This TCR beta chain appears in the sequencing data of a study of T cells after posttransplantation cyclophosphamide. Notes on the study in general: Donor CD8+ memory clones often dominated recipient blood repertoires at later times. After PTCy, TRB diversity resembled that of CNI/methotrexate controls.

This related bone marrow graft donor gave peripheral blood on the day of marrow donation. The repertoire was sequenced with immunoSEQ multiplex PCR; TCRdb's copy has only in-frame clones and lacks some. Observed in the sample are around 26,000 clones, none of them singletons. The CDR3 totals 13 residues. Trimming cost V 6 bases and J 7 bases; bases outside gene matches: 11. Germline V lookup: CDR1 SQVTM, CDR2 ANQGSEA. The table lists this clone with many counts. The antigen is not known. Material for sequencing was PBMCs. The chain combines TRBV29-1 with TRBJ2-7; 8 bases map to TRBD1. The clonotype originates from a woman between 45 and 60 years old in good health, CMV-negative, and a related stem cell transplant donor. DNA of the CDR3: TGCAGCGTCAGGACAGGGTCTGGTCTTGAGCAGTACTTC. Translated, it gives CSVRTGSGLEQYF.